This T cell receptor (beta chain) was retrieved from a study of CD8+ T cells in alopecia areata. Study observations and caveats: Scalp lesions, especially in alopecia totalis/universalis, had higher clonality than normal scalp.

Documented treatment: oral pan-JAK inhibitor, 5-10 mg twice daily. Investigators isolated RNA and reverse transcribed it into cDNA to act as the sequencing template. Method: immunoSEQ multiplex PCR; TCRdb's copy keeps in-frame clones and lacks some. The sample has about 180,000 clones, 51% seen once; the top ten hold around 10%. As to this clone: Its antigen is unidentified.

The CDR3 has 14 amino acids. Germline loops: CDR1 KGHSH, CDR2 LQKENI. Trimming cost V 0 bases and J 0 bases, with 4 bases left between them. The V gene is TRBV18, the J gene TRBJ2-3; D gene unclear. Sample: CD8+ T cells sorted from blood, taken around week 54, from a patient treated with tofacitinib. The sequence came from a human donor with alopecia areata. The CDR3 region has the DNA TGTGCCAGCTCACCACCCTCTAGCACAGATACGCAGTATTTT. Translation gives CASSPPSSTDTQYF. Combining the CDR3 with reference TRBV18 and TRBJ2-3 gives the whole variable domain NAGVMQNPRHLVRRRGQEARLRCSPMKGHSHVYWYRQLPEEGLKFMVYLQKENIIDESGMPKERFSAEFPKEGPSILRIQQVVRGDSAAYFCASSPPSSTDTQYFGPGTRLTVL.